What follows are 5 T cell receptor beta chains derived from one specimen sequenced in a study of identical twins. From the 5' RACE reads, TCRdb called clonotypes with MiXCR, one entry per CDR3 protein. The sample has some 600,000 distinct CDR3 sequences; roughly 6.6% are singletons. These same data were also listed under a study on yellow fever vaccine responses in identical twins.

The specimen sequenced was PBMCs. These receptors were taken from a woman between 18 and 29 years old in good health.

This clonotype was recorded at least ten times. The chain recombines TRBV29-1 with TRBJ2-1; D might be TRBD1 (6 bases). The CDR3 contains 13 residues. The germline V gene has CDR1 SQVTM and CDR2 ANQGSEA. Deletions cut 5 bases from V and 0 bases from J, with 8 bases between. The CDR3 protein is CSVLGGSYNEQFF. The CDR3, as DNA: TGCAGCGTTTTAGGGGGCTCCTACAATGAGCAGTTCTTC.

The gene calls are TRBV2 and TRBJ2-7, with a weak D call TRBD1 (6 bases). V gave up 6 bases and J gave up 6 bases, with 12 bases separating them. The CDR3 runs to 12 residues. The germline V gene has CDR1 SNHLY and CDR2 FYNNEI. This CDR3 is CASRWDISEQYV. The CDR3 DNA reads TGTGCCAGCAGATGGGACATATCCGAGCAGTACGTC.

This clonotype was seen a few times. CDR3: CATSSSRGDEQYV. The CDR3 DNA follows: TGTGCCACCAGCAGTAGCAGGGGCGACGAGCAGTACGTC. The chain links TRBV15 to TRBJ2-7; D is possibly TRBD1 (6 bases). The CDR3 is made up of 13 amino acids. Trimming removed 3 bases at V and 5 bases at J, with 11 bases between. Germline V gives CDR1 LNHNV, CDR2 YYDKDF (reference sequence).

The chain recombines TRBV7-6 with TRBJ2-7; no definite D call. This CDR3 has 13 amino acids. Between the trimmed V and J ends, which lost 5 bases and 6 bases, there was a span of 14 bases. Per the germline V gene, CDR1 is SGHVS and CDR2 is FNYEAQ. The CDR3 region has the DNA TGTGCCAGCAGCCCCCGTCGACTGGGCGAGCAGTACTTC. It encodes CASSPRRLGEQYF.

CDR3 amino acids: CATRLEQGPNTEAFF. CDR3 coding DNA: TGTGCCACACGCCTGGAACAGGGGCCGAACACTGAAGCTTTCTTT. This chain connects TRBV6-1 to TRBJ1-1; 7 nucleotides match TRBD1. Germline trimming cut 10 bases from V and 1 base from J; bases unmatched to any gene: 12. This CDR3 spans 15 amino acids. Germline CDR1 MNHNS, CDR2 SASEGT.